The 5 T cell receptor beta chains given below trace back to one sample, sequenced in a study of blood T cell repertoires in COVID-19. Method: immunoSEQ multiplex PCR; TCRdb's copy keeps in-frame clones and lacks some. Of around 330,000 clones listed, 70% to 90% are singletons. The material sequenced was peripheral blood. The receptors derive from a woman between 25 and 40 years old with COVID-19, enrolled during active disease.

The chain links TRBV19 to TRBJ1-1, with D perhaps TRBD1 (6 bases). V was clipped by 7 bases and J by 4 bases, with 19 bases between them. This CDR3 has 15 amino acids. Germline lookup yields CDR1 LNHDA and CDR2 SQIVND (reference sequence). Here the CDR3 DNA reads TGTGCCAGTACCAACGGGGTGAGCAGGGGCACTGAAGCTTTCTTT. Translated, it gives CASTNGVSRGTEAFF. Complete variable domain (other parts from reference TRBV19 and TRBJ1-1): DGGITQSPKYLFRKEGQNVTLSCEQNLNHDAMYWYRQDPGQGLRLIYYSQIVNDFQKGDIAEGYSVSREKKESFPLTVTSAQKNPTAFYLCASTNGVSRGTEAFFGQGTRLTVV.

This chain joins TRBV4-1 and TRBJ1-2; D gene uncertain. Germline V CDR1 and CDR2: MGHRA, YSYEKL. The ends were cut back, 0 bases at V and 2 bases at J, with 4 bases in the middle. The CDR3 totals 13 residues. In nucleotides, the CDR3 is TGCGCCAGCAGCCAAGAACTAAACTATGGCTACACCTTC. It translates to CASSQELNYGYTF.

Worth noting for this clone: A junction end diverges from the germline sequence, so it may reflect a read error. The genes are TRBV12-3 or TRBV12-4 and TRBJ1-2; 10 bases agree with TRBD1. The CDR3 is 13 amino acids. CDR3 DNA sequence: TGTGCCAGCAGTCCGACAGGGGGCTCTGGCTACATCTTC. Protein product: CASSPTGGSGYIF.

The chain carries TRBV27 and TRBJ2-1, with 8 bases matching TRBD2. Germline V gene lookup returns CDR1 MNHEY and CDR2 SMNVEV (reference sequence). The CDR3 has 14 residues. V was clipped by 2 bases and J by 9 bases; unmatched bases: 6. CDR3 DNA: TGTGCCAGCAGTTTAATCGGGGGGGCTCTTGAGCAGTTCTTC. This sequence encodes CASSLIGGALEQFF.

In its sample, this clone was seen once. The chain has TRBV27 and TRBJ1-2, with D perhaps matching TRBD1 (6 bases). The germline CDR1 and CDR2 sequences are MNHEY and SMNVEV (reference sequence). There are 15 residues in the CDR3. V lost 5 bases and J 0 bases, leaving 13 bases between the germline ends. The CDR3 bases are TGTGCCAGCAGTCCAGGGACAAGCCCTAACTATGGCTACACCTTC. Translating gives CASSPGTSPNYGYTF.